The 31 T cell receptor beta chains listed next were all sequenced from one sample in a study of T cell changes during pregnancy in multiple sclerosis. Libraries were prepared by immunoSEQ multiplex PCR; TCRdb keeps only in-frame clonotypes and omits some of them. The repertoire holds around 100,000 clones, roughly 90% seen once, with less than 4.5% in the top ten. The specimen was peripheral blood, collected after pregnancy. Every receptor here comes from a female donor with multiple sclerosis, enrolled in a pregnancy study.

The V and J genes are TRBV27 and TRBJ1-2; weak D call: TRBD1 (5 bases). This CDR3 is built from 14 residues. Looked up from germline, CDR1 is MNHEY and CDR2 is SMNVEV (reference sequence). V lost 1 base and J lost 3, with 9 bases in between. CDR3 nucleotides: TGTGCCAGCAGTTTATGGGGGGAGGACTATGGCTACACCTTC. This encodes CASSLWGEDYGYTF.

CDR3 loop: CASSVAIAVGSSVGYTF. CDR3 DNA sequence: TGTGCCAGCAGCGTAGCTATTGCGGTAGGATCCTCGGTCGGCTACACCTTC. The chain recombines TRBV9 with TRBJ1-2; no definite D call. This CDR3 is 17 amino acids long. The V and J ends lost 0 bases and 8 bases respectively, with 23 bases between them. CDR1 is SGDLS, CDR2 YYNGEE, per germline.

The CDR3 reads CASSRGTGTDSPLHF. CDR3 coding DNA: TGTGCCAGCAGCCGAGGGACAGGGACGGATTCACCCCTCCACTTT. V is TRBV4-2 and J is TRBJ1-6; 9 bases align to TRBD1. The trim removed 4 bases at V and 8 bases at J, leaving 6 bases unmatched. Germline V lookup: CDR1 LGHNA, CDR2 YNFKEQ. The CDR3 sequence is 15 residues long.

This chain links TRBV7-8 with TRBJ2-7, with 9 bases that match TRBD2. The junction had 0 bases not matched to a gene; V was cut back by 3 bases and J by 0 bases. Germline lookup yields CDR1 SGHVS and CDR2 FQNEAQ. The CDR3 runs 14 residues. DNA of the CDR3: TGTGCCAGCAGCTTTAGCGGGGGCTCCTACGAGCAGTACTTC. Amino acids: CASSFSGGSYEQYF.

The chain is built from TRBV27 and TRBJ1-1; 8 positions agree with TRBD1. The length of the CDR3 is 16 residues. J was trimmed by 5 bases and V by 8 bases; bases with no gene match: 16. From germline, CDR1 is MNHEY and CDR2 SMNVEV (reference sequence). The CDR3 sequence is CASRKYDRGRRTEAFF. CDR3 nucleotide sequence: TGTGCCAGCCGAAAATACGACAGGGGAAGGAGAACTGAAGCTTTCTTT.

The chain links TRBV19 to TRBJ2-3, with 8 bases matching TRBD1. Trimming at V came to 3 bases and at J to 0 bases, leaving 5 bases not matched to a gene. The CDR3 is 16 residues long. CDR1 is LNHDA, CDR2 SQIVND, per germline (reference sequence). The CDR3 here is CASSIGGTGSTDTQYF. CDR3 nucleotide sequence: TGTGCCAGTAGTATTGGGGGGACAGGCAGCACAGATACGCAGTATTTT.

The J gene is TRBJ1-2, the V gene TRBV6-1, with D possibly being TRBD1 (5 bases). The CDR3 has 12 residues. The V end lost 3 bases, the J end lost 6 bases, and 8 bases lay between the germline ends. CDR1 and CDR2 from the germline V gene are MNHNS and SASEGT. The CDR3 DNA follows: TGTGCCAGCAGTGACAGGGTTGATGGCTACACCTTC. Protein sequence: CASSDRVDGYTF.

The V call is TRBV6-5, the J call TRBJ2-5, with D unresolved. V lost 0 bases to trimming and J lost 3 bases, with 14 bases between them. The CDR3 runs 16 residues. Germline CDR1 MNHEY, CDR2 SVGAGI. The CDR3 reads CASSYSAPAGEETQYF. The CDR3 DNA reads as TGTGCCAGCAGTTACTCAGCTCCAGCCGGAGAAGAGACCCAGTACTTC.

The chain links TRBV19 to TRBJ2-2; D may be TRBD1 (5 bases). Trimming shortened V by 1 base and J by 7 bases, and 13 bases separated the two germline ends. This CDR3 is 15 amino acids long. Germline values: CDR1 LNHDA, CDR2 SQIVND (reference sequence). CDR3 sequence (DNA): TGTGCCAGTAGTATAGTGTCAGGGATCTTCGGGGAGCTGTTTTTT. Its protein is CASSIVSGIFGELFF. Using reference TRBV19 and TRBJ2-2 for the parts outside the CDR3, the full variable domain is DGGITQSPKYLFRKEGQNVTLSCEQNLNHDAMYWYRQDPGQGLRLIYYSQIVNDFQKGDIAEGYSVSREKKESFPLTVTSAQKNPTAFYLCASSIVSGIFGELFFGEGSRLTVL.

CDR3: CASTKRLAGTDTQYF. CDR3 in DNA: TGTGCCAGCACCAAGCGACTAGCTGGCACAGATACGCAGTATTTT. The V gene is TRBV6-1, the J gene TRBJ2-3; 7 nucleotides align to TRBD2. Germline V gives CDR1 MNHNS, CDR2 SASEGT. Trimming removed 7 bases from V and 1 base from J; junction bases left unmatched: 8. The CDR3 consists of 15 residues.

The chain carries TRBV10-3 and TRBJ2-5; D perhaps matches TRBD2 (6 bases). V was shortened by 4 bases and J by 2 bases, with 17 bases between the two germline ends. This CDR3 is built from 16 residues. Germline assignment: CDR1 ENHRY and CDR2 SYGVKD. The CDR3 coding sequence is TGTGCCATCAGTGGACGAGCGGGCGGCGGACAAGAGACCCAGTACTTC. Protein product: CAISGRAGGGQETQYF.

The chain couples TRBV15 to TRBJ2-2, with a possible D match to TRBD2 (5 bases). The CDR3 spans 14 residues. Germline CDR1 LNHNV, CDR2 YYDKDF (reference sequence). Trimming removed 8 bases at V and 7 bases at J, with 17 bases between. The CDR3 spells CATSLRAAGGELFF. As DNA, the CDR3 is TGTGCCACCTCTCTGCGGGCCGCGGGCGGGGAGCTGTTTTTT.

This sequence joins TRBV5-1 and TRBJ1-2, with 8 positions matching TRBD1. This CDR3 is built from 13 residues. Losses at the gene ends were 4 bases for V and 8 bases for J; bases not matched to a gene: 7. Germline V gene lookup returns CDR1 SGHRS and CDR2 YFSETQ. The CDR3 nucleotides are TGCGCCAGCAGCCCCGGACAGGGAGGCGGCTACACCTTC. It codes for CASSPGQGGGYTF.

The J gene is TRBJ2-3, the V gene TRBV9; 14 bases are a match to TRBD2. V lost 3 bases to trimming and J lost 4 bases; unmatched junction nucleotides: 4. Germline V gene sequence: CDR1 SGDLS, CDR2 YYNGEE. There are 16 residues in the CDR3. Written as DNA, the CDR3 is TGTGCCAGCAGCGGGACTAGCGGGGGGACCCCAGATACGCAGTATTTT. This gives the protein CASSGTSGGTPDTQYF.

V usage is TRBV5-5 and J usage is TRBJ2-7; D might be TRBD1 (6 bases). Deletions cut 4 bases from V and 0 bases from J, with 17 bases between. The CDR3 extends over 16 amino acids. Looked up from germline, CDR1 is SGHKS and CDR2 is YYEKEE (reference sequence). The CDR3 DNA sequence: TGTGCCAGCAGCAGCATTCGACAGGCGAACTCCTACGAGCAGTACTTC. It translates to CASSSIRQANSYEQYF.

This chain links TRBV19 with TRBJ2-7; D is unresolved. Trimming cost V 1 base and J 1 base, with 8 bases left between them. The CDR3 has 14 amino acids. Per germline, CDR1 LNHDA and CDR2 SQIVND (reference sequence). The CDR3 sequence: CASSIAAESYEQYF. DNA for the CDR3: TGTGCCAGTAGTATAGCGGCGGAGTCCTACGAGCAGTACTTC.

The chain combines TRBV29-1 with TRBJ1-1; D ambiguous. Germline V gives CDR1 SQVTM, CDR2 ANQGSEA. The CDR3 totals 11 residues. The V end was cut by 5 bases, the J end by 6 bases, with 10 bases between. The CDR3 region has the DNA TGCAGCGTTACCTGGCAGGCTGAAGCTTTCTTT. This encodes CSVTWQAEAFF.

This clone was found once. This chain uses TRBV2 with TRBJ2-1; D is undetermined. Trimming pared 6 bases from V and 5 bases from J, leaving 5 bases between. The CDR3 is 11 amino acids. In germline, CDR1 is SNHLY, CDR2 FYNNEI. Here the CDR3 reads CASSQDNEQFF. The CDR3, as DNA: TGTGCCAGCAGCCAGGACAATGAGCAGTTCTTC.

V usage is TRBV15 and J usage is TRBJ2-3, with D uncertain. V was shortened by 3 bases and J by 2 bases, with 6 bases between the two germline ends. CDR3 length equals 13 residues. CDR1 is LNHNV and CDR2 is YYDKDF in the germline V gene (reference sequence). The CDR3 is CATSSSYTDTQYF. The CDR3 DNA reads as TGTGCCACCAGCAGTTCGTACACAGATACGCAGTATTTT.

V usage is TRBV4-2 and J usage is TRBJ1-2; 7 positions agree with TRBD1. Germline lookup yields CDR1 LGHNA and CDR2 YNFKEQ. The J segment lost 3 bases and the V segment lost 2 bases, leaving 9 bases of the junction unmatched. The CDR3 consists of 16 residues. CDR3: CASSQSTGVVDYGYTF. The CDR3 DNA reads as TGTGCCAGCAGCCAATCAACAGGGGTCGTCGACTATGGCTACACCTTC.

The rearrangement joins TRBV7-9 to TRBJ2-2, with 7 bases lining up with TRBD1. Unmatched junction bases numbered 9, after V lost 2 bases and J lost 3 bases. This CDR3 region has 17 residues. Germline-derived CDR1 and CDR2 are SEHNR and FQNEAQ (reference sequence). CDR3 DNA sequence: TGTGCCAGCAGCTTACGACAGGGTCTAGGGGACACCGGGGAGCTGTTTTTT. Its protein product is CASSLRQGLGDTGELFF.

The J gene is TRBJ1-1, the V gene TRBV6-5, with 7 positions matching TRBD1. CDR1 and CDR2 from the germline V gene are MNHEY and SVGAGI. After removal of 5 bases from V and 4 bases from J, the junction contained 7 bases not matched to a gene. The CDR3 extends over 14 amino acids. The DNA of the CDR3 is TGTGCCAGCAGTAGAATCGACAGGGTCACTGAAGCTTTCTTT. Translation: CASSRIDRVTEAFF.

This clone occurred a few times. This chain joins TRBV21-1 and TRBJ2-7; the table's D call of TRBD2 was not tested on the DNA. TRBV21-1 is deemed a pseudogene. CDR3 size: 12 residues. The CDR3 reads CASSGGVGEQYF. The CDR3 coding sequence is TGTGCCAGCAGTGGGGGGGTAGGAGAGCAGTACTTC.

Comment on this clone: This CDR3 is also generated by other DNA sequences in the sample. V is TRBV18 and J is TRBJ1-1; D perhaps matches TRBD1 (5 bases). There are 13 residues in the CDR3. Germline CDR1 is KGHSH and CDR2 is LQKENI. With 3 bases removed from V and 1 base from J, the gap between germline ends came to 6 bases. The CDR3 here is CASSPQGNTEAFF. DNA for the CDR3: TGTGCCAGCTCACCGCAGGGGAACACTGAAGCTTTCTTT.

The J gene is TRBJ2-1, the V gene TRBV30; 11 bases match TRBD2. Germline-derived CDR1 and CDR2 are GTSNPN and SVGIG (reference sequence). This CDR3 spans 15 amino acids. Losses at the gene ends were 0 bases for V and 6 bases for J; bases not matched to a gene: 4. This CDR3 is CAWSVTSGGVNEQFF. CDR3 nucleotide sequence: TGTGCCTGGAGTGTAACTAGCGGGGGAGTCAATGAGCAGTTCTTC. Full variable domain (remainder filled in from reference TRBV30 and TRBJ2-1): SQTIHQWPATLVQPVGSPLSLECTVEGTSNPNLYWYRQAAGRGLQLLFYSVGIGQISSEVPQNLSASRPQDRQFILSSKKLLLSDSGFYLCAWSVTSGGVNEQFFGPGTRLTVL.

The V call is TRBV19, the J call TRBJ2-6; the D is unclear. CDR1 is LNHDA and CDR2 is SQIVND in the germline V gene (reference sequence). This CDR3 is built from 13 residues. The V and J ends lost 6 bases and 0 bases respectively, with 3 bases between them. CDR3 residues: CASSGSGANVLTF. As DNA, the CDR3 is TGTGCCAGTAGCGGCTCTGGGGCCAACGTCCTGACTTTC.

V is TRBV19 and J is TRBJ1-1, with D possibly matching TRBD1 (5 bases). The CDR3 is 14 amino acids. Per the germline V gene, CDR1 is LNHDA and CDR2 is SQIVND (reference sequence). V was cut by 5 bases and J by 8 bases, with 18 bases left in between. The CDR3, as DNA: TGTGCCAGTAGTCGAACAGGCACTTTCTCGGAAGCTTTCTTT. Translation gives CASSRTGTFSEAFF.

The chain combines TRBV5-6 with TRBJ1-2; D is perhaps TRBD1 (5 bases). The CDR3 is made up of 13 amino acids. V lost 4 bases, J lost 7 bases, and 14 bases lay in between. Per germline, CDR1 SGHDT and CDR2 YYEEEE. The CDR3 bases are TGTGCCAGCAGCGTACAGGATTCGTTTGGCTACACCTTC. Protein: CASSVQDSFGYTF.

The rearrangement links TRBV6-5 to TRBJ1-3, with D tentatively TRBD1 (5 bases). CDR3 length: 15 residues. V was clipped by 0 bases and J by 0 bases, with 6 bases between them. Germline lookup yields CDR1 MNHEY and CDR2 SVGAGI. CDR3 sequence (DNA): TGTGCCAGCAGTTACTCAGACAGCTCTGGAAACACCATATATTTT. Residues: CASSYSDSSGNTIYF.

This chain connects TRBV4-2 to TRBJ1-5; D gene unclear. The V end was cut by 0 bases, the J end by 4 bases, with 10 bases between. The CDR3 loop spans 15 amino acids. Germline V gene sequence: CDR1 LGHNA, CDR2 YNFKEQ. The CDR3 DNA is TGTGCCAGCAGCCAAGATAGGTCAGGTAATCAGCCCCAGCATTTT. Amino acid sequence: CASSQDRSGNQPQHF.

A single count supports this clone. The chain carries TRBV7-9 and TRBJ2-5, with 7 bases aligning to TRBD2. Germline V gives CDR1 SEHNR, CDR2 FQNEAQ (reference sequence). The CDR3 covers 15 residues. The V segment lost 4 bases and the J segment 2 bases; nucleotides outside the gene matches: 7. The CDR3 here is CASSWLAGVQETQYF. The CDR3 region has the DNA TGTGCCAGCAGCTGGTTGGCGGGGGTTCAAGAGACCCAGTACTTC.